What follows are 12 T cell receptor beta chains derived from one specimen sequenced in a study of T-cell memory formation after mild COVID-19. One entry per CDR3 protein, called by TCRdb with MiXCR from the 5' RACE reads. The table lists approximately 560,000 distinct CDR3 sequences, 15% to 20% of them singletons, with 8.1% in the top ten. Sequencing was carried out using PBMCs or a T cell subset sorted from them (not recorded which). The source is an adult woman who had mild COVID-19 (a few samples of this study predate the infection). Cell type and time point are not known.

This clonotype appeared a few times. V and J are TRBV4-1 and TRBJ2-2; no firm D call. The CDR3 length is 15 residues. Germline loops: CDR1 MGHRA, CDR2 YSYEKL. Trimming removed 1 base at V and 1 base at J, with 7 bases between. CDR3 bases: TGCGCCAGCAGCCAAGTAAAAGGGAACACCGGGGAGCTGTTTTTT. Translation: CASSQVKGNTGELFF.

The genes are TRBV7-3 and TRBJ1-2; D not resolved. This CDR3 contains 13 residues. The germline CDR1 and CDR2 sequences are SGHTA and FQGTGA. V was cut by 2 bases and J by 4 bases, with 8 bases left in between. CDR3 in amino acids: CASSLEDGYGYTF. CDR3 sequence (DNA): TGTGCCAGCAGCTTAGAGGACGGCTATGGCTACACCTTC.

This clonotype was counted a few times. The chain is built from TRBV15 and TRBJ2-1; D remains ambiguous. CDR1 and CDR2 from the germline V gene are LNHNV and YYDKDF (reference sequence). V was shortened by 2 bases and J by 4 bases, with 3 bases between the two germline ends. The CDR3 extends over 12 amino acids. CDR3 residues: CATSRRYNEQFF. CDR3 nucleotides: TGTGCCACCAGCAGAAGGTACAATGAGCAGTTCTTC.

This clonotype has more than one count but fewer than ten. J is TRBJ2-7 and V is TRBV4-3; 15 bases line up with TRBD2. The germline V gene encodes CDR1 LGHNA and CDR2 YSLEER. The CDR3 is 19 amino acids. V shed 4 bases and J 5 bases; nucleotides not matched to a gene: 15. This CDR3 reads CASSPSGLAGGPGSDEQYF. CDR3 DNA: TGCGCCAGCAGCCCCTCGGGACTAGCGGGAGGTCCAGGTTCCGACGAGCAGTACTTC.

The rearrangement joins TRBV15 to TRBJ2-3; the D gene is possibly TRBD1 (6 bases). This CDR3 is built from 16 residues. Trimming took off 0 bases at V and 6 bases at J, with 16 bases between the two ends. Germline CDR1 LNHNV, CDR2 YYDKDF (reference sequence). The CDR3 DNA follows: TGTGCCACCAGCAGAGAGTACTTAGGAAGGGGGGATACGCAGTATTTT. It yields the protein CATSREYLGRGDTQYF.

This chain uses TRBV5-1 with TRBJ2-1; 16 nucleotides match TRBD2. V dropped 4 bases and J dropped 4; count of bases not matched to a gene: 11. CDR1 SGHRS and CDR2 YFSETQ come from the germline V gene. CDR3 length equals 19 residues. The CDR3 here is CASSISGLAGGPGYNEQFF. The CDR3 region has the DNA TGCGCCAGCAGCATCTCGGGACTAGCGGGAGGGCCAGGATACAATGAGCAGTTCTTC.

There are a few counts of this clonotype. This chain uses TRBV12-3 or TRBV12-4 with TRBJ2-5; D is perhaps TRBD1 (6 bases). The V gene lost 5 bases and the J gene lost 4 bases, with 11 bases spanning the gap. The CDR3 totals 13 residues. The CDR3 protein is CASSPDRRETQYF. As DNA, the CDR3 is TGTGCCAGCAGTCCCGACAGGAGAGAGACCCAGTACTTC.

V and J are TRBV28 and TRBJ2-2, with 7 bases that match TRBD1. Germline V lookup: CDR1 MDHEN, CDR2 SYDVKM. J was trimmed by 4 bases and V by 6 bases; bases with no gene match: 5. The CDR3 length is 14 residues. CDR3 loop: CASREQGSTGELFF. As DNA, the CDR3 is TGTGCCAGCAGGGAACAGGGGAGCACCGGGGAGCTGTTTTTT.

This clonotype was recorded a few times. This chain's CDR3 is CATQGRGHTEAFF. CDR3 bases: TGTGCCACCCAGGGCAGGGGGCACACTGAAGCTTTCTTT. V gene TRBV19 combines with J gene TRBJ1-1, with TRBD1 matching over 8 bases. Germline CDR1 LNHDA, CDR2 SQIVND (reference sequence). The V gene end was trimmed by 10 bases and the J gene end by 3 bases; junction bases not matched to a gene: 7. The CDR3 contains 13 residues.

This chain uses TRBV5-1 with TRBJ1-2; D remains unclear. V shed 5 bases and J shed 7 bases, with 21 bases lying between them. The germline V gene has CDR1 SGHRS and CDR2 YFSETQ. The CDR3 is 15 amino acids. CDR3 sequence reads: CASRTLPRADAGYTF. As DNA, the CDR3 is TGCGCCAGCAGAACCCTCCCCCGGGCCGATGCTGGCTACACCTTC. Complete variable domain (other parts from reference TRBV5-1 and TRBJ1-2): KAGVTQTPRYLIKTRGQQVTLSCSPISGHRSVSWYQQTPGQGLQFLFEYFSETQRNKGNFPGRFSGRQFSNSRSEMNVSTLELGDSALYLCASRTLPRADAGYTFGSGTRLTVV.

This clonotype was seen only a few times. The chain employs TRBV20-1 and TRBJ2-2; D gene unclear. The germline V and J ends were trimmed by 3 bases and 6 bases, with 17 bases remaining between them. CDR1 and CDR2 from the germline V gene are DFQATT and SNEGSKA (reference sequence). This CDR3 has 15 amino acids. CDR3 nucleotides: TGCAGTGCTAGTTCCCGGGCCGCGTTATCCGGGGAGCTGTTTTTT. Translation: CSASSRAALSGELFF.

This clonotype was picked up a small number of times. The rearrangement links TRBV29-1 to TRBJ1-2; a possible D gene is TRBD1 (6 bases). The germline V gene has CDR1 SQVTM and CDR2 ANQGSEA. V shed 4 bases and J shed 14 bases, with 11 bases lying between them. The CDR3 is made up of 9 amino acids. The CDR3 loop is CSVGEGQTF. In DNA form, the CDR3 reads TGCAGCGTTGGGGAGGGACAAACCTTC.